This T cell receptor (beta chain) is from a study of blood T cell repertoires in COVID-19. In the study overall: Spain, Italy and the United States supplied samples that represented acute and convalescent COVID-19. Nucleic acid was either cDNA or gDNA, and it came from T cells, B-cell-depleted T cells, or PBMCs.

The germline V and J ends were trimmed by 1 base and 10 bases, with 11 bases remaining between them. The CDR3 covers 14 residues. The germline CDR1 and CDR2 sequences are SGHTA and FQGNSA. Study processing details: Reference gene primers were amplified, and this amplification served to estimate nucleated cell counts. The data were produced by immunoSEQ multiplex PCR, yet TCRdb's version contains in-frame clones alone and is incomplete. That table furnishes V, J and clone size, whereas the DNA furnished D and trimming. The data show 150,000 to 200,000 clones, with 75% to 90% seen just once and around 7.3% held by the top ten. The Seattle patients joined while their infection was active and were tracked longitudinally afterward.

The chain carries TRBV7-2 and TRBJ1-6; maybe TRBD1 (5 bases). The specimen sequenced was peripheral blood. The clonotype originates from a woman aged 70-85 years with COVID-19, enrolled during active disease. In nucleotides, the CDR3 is TGTGCCAGCAGCTTAGACCCAGGGAACTCACCCCTCCACTTT. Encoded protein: CASSLDPGNSPLHF.